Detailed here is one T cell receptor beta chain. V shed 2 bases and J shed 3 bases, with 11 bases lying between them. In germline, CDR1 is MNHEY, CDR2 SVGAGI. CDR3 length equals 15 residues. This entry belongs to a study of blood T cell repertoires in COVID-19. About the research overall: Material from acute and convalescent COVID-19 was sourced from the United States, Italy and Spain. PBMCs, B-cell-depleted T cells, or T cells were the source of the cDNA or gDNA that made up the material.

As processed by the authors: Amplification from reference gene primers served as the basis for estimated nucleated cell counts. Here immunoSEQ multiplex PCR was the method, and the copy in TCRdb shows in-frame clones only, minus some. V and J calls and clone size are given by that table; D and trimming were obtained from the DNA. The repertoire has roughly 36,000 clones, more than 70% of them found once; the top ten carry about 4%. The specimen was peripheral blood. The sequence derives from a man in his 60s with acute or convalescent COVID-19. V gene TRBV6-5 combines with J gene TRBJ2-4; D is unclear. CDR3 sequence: CASSYDNSVKNIQYF. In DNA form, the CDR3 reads TGTGCCAGCAGTTACGATAATTCGGTCAAAAACATTCAGTACTTC.